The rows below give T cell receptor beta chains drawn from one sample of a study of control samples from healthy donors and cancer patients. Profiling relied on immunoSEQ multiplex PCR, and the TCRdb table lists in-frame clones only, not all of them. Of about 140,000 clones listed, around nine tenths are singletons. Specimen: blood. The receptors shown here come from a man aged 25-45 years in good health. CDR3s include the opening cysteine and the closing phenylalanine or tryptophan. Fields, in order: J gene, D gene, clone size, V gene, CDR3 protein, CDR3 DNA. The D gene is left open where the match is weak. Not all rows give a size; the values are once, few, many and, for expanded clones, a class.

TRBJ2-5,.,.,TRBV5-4,CASSFRGPGETQYF,TGTGCCAGCAGCTTCAGGGGTCCAGGGGAGACCCAGTACTTC
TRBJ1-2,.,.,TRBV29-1,CSVDRLPQTYGYTF,TGCAGCGTTGATAGGCTACCACAAACATATGGCTACACCTTC
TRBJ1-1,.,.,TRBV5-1,CASSLGQMNTEAFF,TGCGCCAGCAGCTTGGGACAGATGAACACTGAAGCTTTCTTT
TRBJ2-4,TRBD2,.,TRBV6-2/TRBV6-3,CASSYRPLAGVAKNIQYF,TGTGCCAGCAGTTACCGCCCTTTAGCGGGAGTAGCCAAAAACATTCAGTACTTC
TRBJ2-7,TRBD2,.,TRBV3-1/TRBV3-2,CASSQRGAYEQYF,TGTGCCAGCAGCCAACGGGGGGCCTACGAGCAGTACTTC
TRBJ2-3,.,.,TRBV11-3,CASSSRQATDTQYF,TGTGCCAGCAGCTCTAGACAGGCTACAGATACGCAGTATTTT
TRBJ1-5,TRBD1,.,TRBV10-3,CAISDGTGDNSNQPQHF,TGTGCCATCAGTGATGGGACAGGAGATAATAGCAATCAGCCCCAGCATTTT
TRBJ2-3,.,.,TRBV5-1,CASSFISDTQYF,TGCGCCAGCAGCTTCATCTCAGATACGCAGTATTTT
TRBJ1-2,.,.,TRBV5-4,CASSSVYRVQRYGYTF,TGTGCCAGCAGCTCCGTATATCGGGTCCAGCGTTATGGCTACACCTTC
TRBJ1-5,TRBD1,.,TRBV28,CASIGQAVKSQGQPQHF,TGTGCCAGCATCGGACAGGCTGTGAAGTCCCAGGGTCAGCCCCAGCATTTT
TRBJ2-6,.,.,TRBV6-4,CASSVSHSGANVLTF,TGTGCCAGCAGTGTGAGCCACTCTGGGGCCAACGTCCTGACTTTC
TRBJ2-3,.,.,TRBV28,CASTLVGVGGGTDTQYF,TGTGCCAGCACTTTGGTAGGTGTTGGGGGAGGCACAGATACGCAGTATTTT
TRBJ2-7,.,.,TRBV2,CASSGDPETEQYF,TGTGCCAGCAGTGGTGATCCGGAAACCGAGCAGTACTTC
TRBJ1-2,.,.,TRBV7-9,CASNPPLWGRRGANYGYTF,TGTGCCAGCAACCCCCCGCTGTGGGGACGTCGAGGAGCTAACTATGGCTACACCTTC
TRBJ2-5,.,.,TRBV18,CASSPNRETQYF,TGTGCCAGCTCACCGAATCGAGAGACCCAGTACTTC
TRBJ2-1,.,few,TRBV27,CASSLWLYNEQFF,TGTGCCAGCAGTTTATGGTTATACAATGAGCAGTTCTTC
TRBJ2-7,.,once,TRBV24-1,CATSRGDSYEQYF,TGTGCCACCTCACGTGGAGACTCCTACGAGCAGTACTTC
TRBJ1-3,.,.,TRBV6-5,CASSFGSAAGNTIYF,TGTGCCAGCTCATTTGGGTCGGCGGCTGGAAACACCATATATTTT
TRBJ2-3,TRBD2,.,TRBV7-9,CASSSVAGDTDTQYF,TGTGCCAGCAGCTCGGTAGCGGGGGACACAGATACGCAGTATTTT
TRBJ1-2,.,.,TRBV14,CASSQTGIGYTF,TGTGCCAGCAGCCAAACGGGGATTGGCTACACCTTC
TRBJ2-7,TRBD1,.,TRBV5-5,CASSLAPTGGSYEQYF,TGTGCCAGCAGCTTGGCCCCGACAGGGGGCTCCTACGAGCAGTACTTC
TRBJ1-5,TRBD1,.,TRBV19,CASSSRTGTGYDPQHF,TGTGCCAGTAGTTCTCGAACCGGGACAGGGTACGATCCCCAGCATTTT
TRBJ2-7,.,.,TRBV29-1,CNEAALEYF,TGCAACGAAGCGGCTCTAGAGTACTTC
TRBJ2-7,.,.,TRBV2,CASRLSSYEQYF,TGTGCCAGCAGGCTAAGCTCCTACGAGCAGTACTTC
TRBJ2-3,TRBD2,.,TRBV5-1,CASSSGTSGRVDTQYF,TGCGCCAGCAGCTCCGGGACTAGCGGGAGGGTAGATACGCAGTATTTT
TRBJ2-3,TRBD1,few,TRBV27,CASSPQGAGLTDTQYF,TGTGCCAGCAGTCCTCAGGGGGCCGGGCTCACAGATACGCAGTATTTT
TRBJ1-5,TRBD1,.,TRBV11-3,CASRLPHWGQAPYQEPQHF,TGTGCCAGCAGACTACCCCACTGGGGACAGGCACCCTATCAGGAGCCCCAGCATTTT
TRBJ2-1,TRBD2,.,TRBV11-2,CASSLVTSGNNEQFF,TGTGCCAGCAGCTTAGTAACTAGCGGGAACAATGAGCAGTTCTTC
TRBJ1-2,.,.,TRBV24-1,CATSDLGQYTF,TGTGCCACCAGTGACCTTGGACAGTACACCTTC